This T cell receptor beta chain was sequenced for a study of blood T cell repertoires in COVID-19. Study-wide background: Samples of COVID-19 (acute and convalescent) were obtained from the United States, Italy and Spain. Sources were T cells, B-cell-depleted T cells, or PBMCs; the material itself was cDNA or gDNA.

The V end lost 3 bases, the J end lost 7 bases, and 13 bases lay between the germline ends. The germline CDR1 and CDR2 sequences are SGHTA and FQGNSA. The CDR3 has 15 amino acids. Original processing notes: For nucleated cells, counts were estimated from reference gene primer amplification. Data came from immunoSEQ multiplex PCR; TCRdb stores just in-frame clones and leaves some out. That table gives V, J and clone size, and the DNA gave D and trimming. The profile covers 85,000 to 100,000 clones, with roughly 84% appearing a single time and roughly 17% taken by the ten largest. Only one count was recorded for this clone.

Source material: peripheral blood. The V call is TRBV7-2, the J call TRBJ1-6; tentatively, D is TRBD1 (5 bases). This TCR was recovered from a woman aged 55-69 years with acute or convalescent COVID-19. The CDR3 DNA reads as TGTGCCAGCAGCTTTTGGGGCAGGAAAAATTCACCCCTCCACTTT. It codes for CASSFWGRKNSPLHF.